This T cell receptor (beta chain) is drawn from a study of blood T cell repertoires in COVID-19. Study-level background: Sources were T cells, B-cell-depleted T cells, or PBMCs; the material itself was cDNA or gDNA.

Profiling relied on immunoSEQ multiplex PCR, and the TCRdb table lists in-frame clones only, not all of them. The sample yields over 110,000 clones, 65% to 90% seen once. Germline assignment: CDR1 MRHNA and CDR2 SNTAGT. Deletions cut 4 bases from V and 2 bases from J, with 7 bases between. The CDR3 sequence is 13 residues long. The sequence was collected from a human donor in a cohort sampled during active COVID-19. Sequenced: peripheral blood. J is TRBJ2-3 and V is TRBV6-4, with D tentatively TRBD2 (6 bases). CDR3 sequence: CASSAGDTDTQYF. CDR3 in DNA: TGTGCCAGCAGTGCGGGAGACACAGATACGCAGTATTTT.